These 2 T cell receptor beta chains originate from one sample sequenced in a study of breast tumors, draining lymph nodes, adjacent tissues. TCRdb fed the multiplex PCR reads into MiXCR, producing one record per CDR3 protein. Of under 80,000 distinct CDR3 sequences in the sample, approximately 45% were seen once. The sample consisted of breast tumor tissue. These receptors were taken from a female donor with breast cancer. Some clones in this sample may be carry-over from other donors' samples.

Worth noting for this clonotype: No conserved phenylalanine or tryptophan is present at the end of the CDR3, so a read error is the likely explanation. The chain couples TRBV10-3 to TRBJ1-6; D is perhaps TRBD1 (6 bases). Germline V CDR1 and CDR2: ENHRY, SYGVKD. This CDR3 is built from 19 residues. CDR3 in amino acids: CASSSWGQMTSSYNSPLHS. CDR3 bases: TGTGCCAGCAGTTCCTGGGGGCAGATGACTAGCTCCTATAATTCACCCCTCCACTCT.

At least ten counts were recorded for this clonotype. The rearrangement uses TRBV12-3 or TRBV12-4 and TRBJ2-7; a possible D gene is TRBD2 (6 bases). The CDR3 sequence is 17 residues long. V was shortened by 5 bases and J by 2 bases, with 22 bases between the two germline ends. The CDR3 reads CASSPTNPHKRAYEQYF. DNA for the CDR3: TGTGCCAGCAGTCCCACTAATCCGCATAAGCGGGCCTACGAGCAGTACTTC.